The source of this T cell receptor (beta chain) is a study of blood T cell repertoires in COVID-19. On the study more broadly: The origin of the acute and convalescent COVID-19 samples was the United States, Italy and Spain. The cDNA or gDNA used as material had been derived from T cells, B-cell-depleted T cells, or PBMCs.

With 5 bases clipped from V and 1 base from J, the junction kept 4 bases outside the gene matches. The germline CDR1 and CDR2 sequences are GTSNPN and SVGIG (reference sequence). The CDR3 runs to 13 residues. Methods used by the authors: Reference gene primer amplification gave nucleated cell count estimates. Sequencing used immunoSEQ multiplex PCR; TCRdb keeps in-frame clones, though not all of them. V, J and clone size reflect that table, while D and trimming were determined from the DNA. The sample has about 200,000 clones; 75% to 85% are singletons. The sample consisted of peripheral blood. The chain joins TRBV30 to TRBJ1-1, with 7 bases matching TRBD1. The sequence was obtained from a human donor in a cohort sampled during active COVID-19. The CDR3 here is CAWGWTGNTEAFF. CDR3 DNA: TGTGCCTGGGGATGGACAGGGAACACTGAAGCTTTCTTT.